Listed below are T cell receptor beta chains from one sample, sequenced in a study of beta chain features in type 1 diabetes. The method was immunoSEQ multiplex PCR; TCRdb's version includes in-frame clones alone and lacks a portion of them. The sample carries over 600,000 clones, around an eighth recorded once. What was sequenced was naive CD4+ T cells from blood. The receptors originated from a man between 25 and 39 years old with type 1 diabetes. Both conserved end residues are trimmed from each CDR3. Fields, in order: CDR3 protein, J gene, V gene.

CDR3aa: ASSLLDRAYTDTQY
j_gene: TRBJ2-3
v_gene: TRBV7-2

CDR3aa: ASLKANTEAF
j_gene: TRBJ1-1
v_gene: TRBV6-1

CDR3aa: ASSARTGDGTGNTIY
j_gene: TRBJ1-3
v_gene: TRBV9

CDR3aa: ASSQQADYGYT
j_gene: TRBJ1-2
v_gene: TRBV28

CDR3aa: ASSTIGQGEGNEQF
j_gene: TRBJ2-1
v_gene: TRBV28

CDR3aa: ASSLTPGTDTQY
j_gene: TRBJ2-3
v_gene: TRBV7-2

CDR3aa: ASTLQETQETQY
j_gene: TRBJ2-5
v_gene: TRBV6-5

CDR3aa: ASRNTGVSYEQY
j_gene: TRBJ2-7
v_gene: TRBV7-2

CDR3aa: SVETASLRNTIY
j_gene: TRBJ1-3
v_gene: TRBV29-1

CDR3aa: ASSPSSGGNEQF
j_gene: TRBJ2-1
v_gene: TRBV11-2

CDR3aa: ASSLLGRGYEQY
j_gene: TRBJ2-7
v_gene: TRBV7-2

CDR3aa: ASSKKGRGHQPQH
j_gene: TRBJ1-5
v_gene: TRBV21-1

CDR3aa: SAIGQETQY
j_gene: TRBJ2-5
v_gene: TRBV20-1

CDR3aa: ASSYEGSYGYT
j_gene: TRBJ1-2
v_gene: TRBV6-5

CDR3aa: ASSDRGVSTDTQY
j_gene: TRBJ2-3
v_gene: TRBV6-4

CDR3aa: ASSYSSSGKGSPLH
j_gene: TRBJ1-6
v_gene: TRBV6-5

CDR3aa: SVDSGETQY
j_gene: TRBJ2-5
v_gene: TRBV29-1

CDR3aa: ASSPGTLQETQY
j_gene: TRBJ2-5
v_gene: TRBV4-2